This TCR beta chain is from a study of T-cell memory formation after mild COVID-19. A single record per CDR3 protein comes from TCRdb applying MiXCR to the 5' RACE reads. Seen here are hundreds of thousands of distinct CDR3 sequences, around 28% observed once, and the top ten hold roughly 13%. V gave up 8 bases and J gave up 1 base, with 10 bases separating them. The length of the CDR3 is 14 residues. CDR1 and CDR2 (germline): KGHDR, SFDVKD. Sequencing was performed on PBMCs or a T cell subset sorted from them (not recorded which). The TCR was taken from an adult woman who had mild COVID-19 (a few samples of this study predate the infection). Cell type and time point are not known. V is TRBV24-1 and J is TRBJ2-2; the D call may be TRBD1 or TRBD2 (5 bases each). CDR3 in amino acids: CATKRDGNTGELFF. Written as DNA, the CDR3 is TGTGCCACCAAACGGGACGGGAACACCGGGGAGCTGTTTTTT.